The 12 T cell receptor beta chains below all came from one sample that was sequenced in a study of blood T cell repertoires in COVID-19. Method: immunoSEQ multiplex PCR; TCRdb's copy keeps in-frame clones and lacks some. This repertoire shows 150,000 to 200,000 clones, 80% to 90% found once; its top ten account for about 15%. The specimen sequenced was PBMCs or T cells enriched from blood (not recorded which). Receptors were obtained from a man in his fifties or sixties who had recovered from COVID-19.

The genes are TRBV3-1 (or the pseudogene TRBV3-2) and TRBJ1-6; maybe TRBD1 (5 bases). Germline CDR1 LGHDT, CDR2 YNNKEL (reference sequence). This CDR3 spans 14 amino acids. Trimming pared 7 bases from V and 10 bases from J, leaving 17 bases between. This CDR3 is CASNRRGGVSPLHF. The CDR3 DNA follows: TGTGCCAGCAACCGCCGGGGGGGGGTCTCACCCCTCCACTTT.

V usage is TRBV18 and J usage is TRBJ1-1, with 7 bases identical to TRBD1. Per germline, CDR1 KGHSH and CDR2 LQKENI. With 4 bases clipped from V and 6 bases from J, the junction kept 11 bases outside the gene matches. The CDR3 has 15 residues. CDR3 sequence (DNA): TGTGCCAGCTCACTATTACAGGGGATCAGATCTGAAGCTTTCTTT. As protein: CASSLLQGIRSEAFF.

The chain joins TRBV6-5 to TRBJ1-5, with D tentatively TRBD1 (5 bases). V was trimmed by 8 bases and J by 2 bases, leaving 7 bases between them. This CDR3 is 12 amino acids long. Germline CDR1 is MNHEY and CDR2 is SVGAGI. CDR3 residues: CASEGGNQPQHF. The CDR3 DNA follows: TGTGCCAGCGAAGGGGGCAATCAGCCCCAGCATTTT.

The chain uses TRBV2 and TRBJ1-2, with D hard to call. The germline gives CDR1 SNHLY, CDR2 FYNNEI. The CDR3 loop spans 20 amino acids. V was shortened by 3 bases and J by 1 base, with 27 bases between the two germline ends. The CDR3 sequence is CASSDMARSRYARLNYGYTF. In nucleotides, the CDR3 is TGTGCCAGCAGTGATATGGCCCGATCCCGATATGCCAGGCTTAACTATGGCTACACCTTC.

The gene calls are TRBV19 and TRBJ2-1, with unresolved D. There are 13 residues in the CDR3. Looked up from germline, CDR1 is LNHDA and CDR2 is SQIVND (reference sequence). Trimming shortened V by 3 bases and J by 10 bases, and 13 bases separated the two germline ends. The CDR3 loop reads CASSISMNVEQFF. The CDR3 DNA reads TGTGCCAGTAGTATTAGTATGAACGTAGAGCAGTTCTTC.

V gene TRBV11-2 combines with J gene TRBJ1-2; D is unclear. The CDR3 runs to 13 residues. Trimming pared 1 base from V and 7 bases from J, leaving 10 bases between. Germline assignment: CDR1 SGHAT and CDR2 FQNNGV. The CDR3 DNA follows: TGTGCCAGCAGCTTAGGTGACGCTAGTGGCTACACCTTC. This translates into CASSLGDASGYTF.

The chain uses TRBV7-9 and TRBJ2-2; a weak D match, TRBD2 (6 bases). Germline CDR1 reads SEHNR; CDR2 reads FQNEAQ (reference sequence). Trimming left V 3 bases short and J 7 bases short, with 15 bases between. This CDR3 contains 15 residues. In DNA, the CDR3 is TGTGCCAGCAGCTTGGGGGACTTAGGGCACGGGGAGCTGTTTTTT. Translating gives CASSLGDLGHGELFF.

The rearrangement links TRBV30 to TRBJ1-4, with D maybe TRBD1 (5 bases). V lost 5 bases and J lost 4, with 8 bases in between. Germline-derived CDR1 and CDR2 are GTSNPN and SVGIG (reference sequence). This CDR3 is 12 amino acids long. CDR3: CAWGQINEKLFF. CDR3 DNA: TGTGCCTGGGGACAAATTAATGAAAAACTGTTTTTT.

V usage is TRBV27 and J usage is TRBJ2-6; TRBD1 matches at 8 bases. Looked up from germline, CDR1 is MNHEY and CDR2 is SMNVEV (reference sequence). The CDR3 is made up of 16 amino acids. V lost 6 bases and J lost 2; bases outside the gene matches: 6. The CDR3 coding sequence is TGTGCCAGCAGGTTGGACAGGGAGGCTGGGGCCAACGTCCTGACTTTC. It codes for CASRLDREAGANVLTF.

The sample holds one count of this clone. This chain connects TRBV19 to TRBJ2-1; 9 bases match TRBD2. J lost 8 bases, V lost 2 bases, and 10 bases had no gene match. CDR1 is LNHDA, CDR2 SQIVND, per germline (reference sequence). The CDR3 spans 16 residues. In DNA, the CDR3 is TGTGCCAGTAGTATATTGGCTAGCGGGGTTGTAGATGAGCAGTTCTTC. This codes for CASSILASGVVDEQFF.

This chain uses TRBV18 with TRBJ2-1; 7 bases are a match to TRBD1. V was clipped by 5 bases and J by 7 bases; unmatched bases: 2. The CDR3 length is 12 residues. Looked up from germline, CDR1 is KGHSH and CDR2 is LQKENI. In DNA, the CDR3 is TGTGCCAGCTCAGTACAGGGGAATGAGCAGTTCTTC. Translating gives CASSVQGNEQFF.

The chain recombines TRBV9 with TRBJ1-1; perhaps TRBD1 as D (5 bases). With 1 base removed from V and 3 bases from J, the gap between germline ends came to 13 bases. The CDR3 extends over 15 amino acids. CDR1 is SGDLS and CDR2 is YYNGEE in the germline V gene. As DNA, the CDR3 is TGTGCCAGCAGCGTAACTCCGACAGCTTACACTGAAGCTTTCTTT. Encoded protein: CASSVTPTAYTEAFF.